This TCR beta chain was captured by sequencing in a study of cytomegalovirus exposure and HLA in healthy donors. Trimming removed 7 bases at V and 7 bases at J, with 13 bases between. Germline V lookup: CDR1 SNHLY, CDR2 FYNNEI. There are 12 residues in the CDR3. The PCR employed 60 Vbeta primers together with 13 Jbeta primers. Measured with immunoSEQ multiplex PCR; TCRdb has only the in-frame clones, and not every one. The sample yields 210,000 or so clones, more than 85% seen once. The sample was PBMCs. The receptor comes from a woman between 18 and 29 years old in good health and CMV-seronegative. The rearrangement uses TRBV2 and TRBJ2-5; a weak D match, TRBD2 (5 bases). The CDR3 coding sequence is TGTGCCAGCAAAAACCCCCGGGGGACCCAGTACTTC. Amino acid sequence: CASKNPRGTQYF.